This T cell receptor (beta chain) was captured by sequencing in a study of blood T cell repertoires in COVID-19. In the study overall: COVID-19 samples collected from the United States, Italy and Spain covered acute and convalescent phases. PBMCs, B-cell-depleted T cells, or T cells provided the cDNA or gDNA that made up the material.

Under the authors' procedure: The assay estimated nucleated cells by amplifying reference gene primers. Assay used: immunoSEQ multiplex PCR; TCRdb lists only in-frame clones, some missing. D and trimming were read from the DNA, whereas the V and J calls and clone size are those reported in that table. The repertoire holds hundreds of thousands of clones, with 82% as singletons. The CDR3 contains 15 residues. Sequencing input: peripheral blood. The origin of this receptor is a woman over 75 with acute or convalescent COVID-19. V is TRBV21-1 and J is TRBJ2-1; TRBD2 is the table's D call and was not checked against the DNA. TRBV21-1 is given as a pseudogene. The CDR3 reads CASSNPSGSSNEQFF. The DNA of the CDR3 is TGTGCCAGCAGCAACCCTAGCGGGAGTAGTAATGAGCAGTTCTTC.